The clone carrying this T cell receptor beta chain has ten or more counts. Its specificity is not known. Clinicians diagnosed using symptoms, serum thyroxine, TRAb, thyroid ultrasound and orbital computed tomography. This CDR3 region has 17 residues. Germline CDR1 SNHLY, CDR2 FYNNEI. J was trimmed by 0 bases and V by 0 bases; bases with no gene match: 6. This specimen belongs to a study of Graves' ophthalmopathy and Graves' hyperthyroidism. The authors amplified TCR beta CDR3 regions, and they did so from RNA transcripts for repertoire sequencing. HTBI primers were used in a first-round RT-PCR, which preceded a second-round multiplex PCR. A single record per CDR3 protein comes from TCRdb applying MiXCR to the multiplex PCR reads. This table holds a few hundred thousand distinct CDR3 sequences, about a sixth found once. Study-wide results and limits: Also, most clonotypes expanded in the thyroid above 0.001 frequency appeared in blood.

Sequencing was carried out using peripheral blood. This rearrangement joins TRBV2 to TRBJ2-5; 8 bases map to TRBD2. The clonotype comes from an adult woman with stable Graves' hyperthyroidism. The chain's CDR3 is CASSEARASGYQETQYF. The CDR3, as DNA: TGTGCCAGCAGTGAAGCGCGGGCTAGCGGGTACCAAGAGACCCAGTACTTC.